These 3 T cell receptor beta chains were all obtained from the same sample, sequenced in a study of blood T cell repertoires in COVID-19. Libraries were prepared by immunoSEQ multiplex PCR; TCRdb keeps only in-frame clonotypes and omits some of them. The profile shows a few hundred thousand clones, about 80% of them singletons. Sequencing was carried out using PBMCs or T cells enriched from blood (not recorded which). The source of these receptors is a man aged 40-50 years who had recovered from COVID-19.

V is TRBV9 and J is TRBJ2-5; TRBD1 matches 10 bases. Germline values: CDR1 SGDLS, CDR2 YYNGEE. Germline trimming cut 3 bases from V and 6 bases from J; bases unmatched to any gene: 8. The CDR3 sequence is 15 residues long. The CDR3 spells CASSGGTGAGQTQYF. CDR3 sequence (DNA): TGTGCCAGCAGCGGGGGGACAGGGGCCGGGCAGACCCAGTACTTC.

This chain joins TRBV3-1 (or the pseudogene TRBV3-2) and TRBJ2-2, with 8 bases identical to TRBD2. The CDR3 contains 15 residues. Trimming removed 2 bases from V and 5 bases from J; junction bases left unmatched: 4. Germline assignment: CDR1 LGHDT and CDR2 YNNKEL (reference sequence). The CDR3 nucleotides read TGTGCCAGCAGCCAAAGCCGGGGGGGTACCGGGGAGCTGTTTTTT. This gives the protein CASSQSRGGTGELFF.

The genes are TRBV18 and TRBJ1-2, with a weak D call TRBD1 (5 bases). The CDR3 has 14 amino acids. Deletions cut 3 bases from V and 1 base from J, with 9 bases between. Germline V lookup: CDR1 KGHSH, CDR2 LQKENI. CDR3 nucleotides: TGTGCCAGCTCACCGATGGACAATAACTATGGCTACACCTTC. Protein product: CASSPMDNNYGYTF.